This T cell receptor beta chain was captured by sequencing in a study of T cell responses to AZD1222 COVID-19 vaccine (TCRdb year 2021). A note on the overall study: AZD1222 recipients given second doses at about 4 weeks or at about 12 weeks were pooled, since spike-specific TCR depth and breadth were not found to differ between the two schedules. TCR sequencing covered 233 trial participants: 207 given two doses of AZD1222 and some 25 given two doses of MenACWY control vaccine. Trial participants were enrolled into age subgroups of 18-55, 56-69 and 70-plus years, which contained around 150, 29 and 61 TCR-sequenced participants, respectively.

The CDR3 regions of human TCRbeta chains were analyzed by immunosequencing. The authors' pipeline ran thus. TCRs in the repertoires were matched against a reference library of SARS-CoV-2-specific TCRs that had been generated with the MIRA antigen-specificity platform. Breadth was defined as the fraction of unique TCRs that were SARS-CoV-2-associated, and depth was defined as the fraction of total T cells that were SARS-CoV-2-associated. Each spike-specific TCR was assigned to its reactive spike region and to a CD4 or CD8 class using the MIRA data. Log10-transformed breadth and depth values were compared by one-way ANOVA with Sidak's multiple comparisons tests. Held by TCRdb, this immuneACCESS table contains in-frame sequences only and omits some clones. Under half of the omission traces to an unresolved V gene where checked; the cause of the rest is unknown. Clonal size and the V and J genes are those of that table, whereas D and trimming came from the DNA. The sample profile shows 150,000 to 160,000 clones; approximately 90% of them were found once. The ten largest clones take up approximately 1.8% of the sample.

Overall study results and their limits: Because no samples from the day 14 peak response were available, repertoires could be characterized only after the peak T cell response. Participants were mostly white British, with more females than males. The authors suggested clonal diversity may have been underestimated. Conclusions about previously exposed vaccinees are limited, since just six AZD1222 recipients were seropositive for SARS-CoV-2 at baseline. After two AZD1222 doses, both the breadth and the depth of spike-specific TCRs were significantly higher than at day 0 and than in MenACWY recipients. Epitopes outside the regions mutated in the B.1.351 and B.1.1.7 variants were reportedly recognized by nearly half of the unique spike-specific TCRs. The 56-69-year group was small, and its depth increase did not reach significance, likely because of low power. The whole spike protein was spanned by vaccine-associated CD4 TCRs, and dominant responses were seen in regions 160-218 and 743-854.

The time point label, read with the paper, signifies: baseline before first vaccination. Samples from vaccinated people were obtained from the UK trials COV001 and COV002, which included a single-blind randomized controlled phase 2/3 trial of AZD1222 (ChAdOx1 nCoV-19) in healthy adults. Trial participant PBMC samples were collected at day 0 and day 28 after the second dose for TCRbeta chain sequencing. Based on the germline V gene, the CDR1 and CDR2 sequences are SGHDN and FVKESK. The cysteine opens and the phenylalanine closes a CDR3 of 16 amino acids. Solely the CDR3 DNA is kept, with 48 bases framed from the first base. The V end gives up 2 bases and the J end 8 bases, leaving 9 bases in the junction not matched to a gene. A remark on this clone: There is no known antigen for this receptor. No qualities accompany the bases; no much larger clone lies one base away.

Sequences were derived from peripheral blood, sampled on day 0 of AZD1222 vaccination. The source is an adult in good health. Recombination joined TRBV14 with TRBJ1-2, with 12 bases matching TRBD1. The CDR3 protein is CASSQTTGQGARGYTF. The DNA sequence follows: TGTGCCAGCAGCCAAACTACGGGACAGGGGGCGCGGGGCTACACCTTC.